The 16 T cell receptor beta chains in this list originate from one sample, sequenced in a study of shared clonotypes between healthy human individuals. The repertoire was sequenced with immunoSEQ multiplex PCR; TCRdb's copy has only in-frame clones and lacks some. The data contain about 1.5 million clones, around 98% of them singletons. Sequences were obtained from naive CD4+ T cells sorted from blood. Subset denoted: CD45RA+ positively selected. Source of these receptors: a man aged 25-45 years in good health.

The chain couples TRBV6-5 to TRBJ2-1; D remains ambiguous. This CDR3 spans 14 amino acids. Trimming removed 0 bases from V and 4 bases from J, with 7 bases in between. CDR1 and CDR2 (germline): MNHEY, SVGAGI. DNA of the CDR3: TGTGCCAGCAGTTACTCGGTAGCTTACAATGAGCAGTTCTTC. Its protein is CASSYSVAYNEQFF.

V usage is TRBV5-5 and J usage is TRBJ2-1; 7 nucleotides line up with TRBD2. Germline CDR1 SGHKS, CDR2 YYEKEE (reference sequence). The J segment lost 6 bases and the V segment lost 4 bases, leaving 16 bases of the junction unmatched. This CDR3 is 17 amino acids long. The CDR3 DNA follows: TGTGCCAGCAGCCCCGGGGGGTACGGTCCTCAGCGCAATGAGCAGTTCTTC. It encodes CASSPGGYGPQRNEQFF.

This chain connects TRBV5-1 to TRBJ2-1; 9 bases are shared with TRBD1. Germline trimming cut 2 bases from V and 7 bases from J; bases unmatched to any gene: 4. The CDR3 spans 14 residues. Germline V CDR1 and CDR2: SGHRS, YFSETQ. The CDR3 reads CASSLETGGNEQFF. The CDR3 region has the DNA TGCGCCAGCAGCTTAGAGACAGGGGGTAATGAGCAGTTCTTC.

The gene calls are TRBV5-1 and TRBJ2-1, with 8 bases fitting TRBD2. The CDR3 sequence is 15 residues long. Per germline, CDR1 SGHRS and CDR2 YFSETQ. With 5 bases clipped from V and 0 bases from J, the junction kept 4 bases outside the gene matches. CDR3 protein: CASRPSGSSYNEQFF. The CDR3 region has the DNA TGCGCCAGCAGACCCAGCGGGAGCTCCTACAATGAGCAGTTCTTC.

The chain has TRBV5-1 and TRBJ2-1; D unresolved. Trimming left V 6 bases short and J 0 bases short, with 10 bases between. The CDR3 sequence is 14 residues long. Per germline, CDR1 SGHRS and CDR2 YFSETQ. The CDR3 region is CASKWQSSYNEQFF. The CDR3 region has the DNA TGCGCCAGCAAGTGGCAGAGCTCCTACAATGAGCAGTTCTTC.

This chain uses TRBV7-9 with TRBJ1-5, with D unresolved. V was clipped by 5 bases and J by 6 bases, with 17 bases between them. This CDR3 spans 15 amino acids. CDR1 SEHNR and CDR2 FQNEAQ come from the germline V gene (reference sequence). CDR3 loop: CASSPTGPGRQPQHF. As DNA, the CDR3 is TGTGCCAGCAGCCCTACGGGTCCCGGGCGTCAGCCCCAGCATTTT.

V is TRBV10-2 and J is TRBJ2-1, with a possible D match to TRBD2 (6 bases). V lost 7 bases to trimming and J lost 6 bases, with 19 bases between them. From germline, CDR1 is WSHSY and CDR2 SAAADI. The CDR3 is 15 amino acids. CDR3 nucleotide sequence: TGCGCCAGCACGTCTAGCGTTAGTCGACGCAATGAGCAGTTCTTC. Translating it yields CASTSSVSRRNEQFF.

The CDR3 is CASSKVEGLGNTIYF. CDR3 nucleotides: TGTGCCAGCAGCAAAGTTGAGGGGCTTGGAAACACCATATATTTT. The V and J genes are TRBV21-1 and TRBJ1-3. TRBV21-1 constitutes a pseudogene. The CDR3 sequence is 15 residues long.

The genes are TRBV5-1 and TRBJ2-7; 9 bases fit TRBD1. V lost 5 bases and J lost 2; bases outside the gene matches: 14. Germline CDR1 SGHRS, CDR2 YFSETQ. The CDR3 totals 17 residues. The CDR3 DNA sequence: TGCGCCAGCAGTCATTCCACAGGGGGCCAATTCACCTACGAGCAGTACTTC. Translated: CASSHSTGGQFTYEQYF.

The V and J genes are TRBV5-5 and TRBJ2-5; unclear D gene. This CDR3 region has 14 residues. Germline V gene data show CDR1 as SGHKS and CDR2 as YYEKEE (reference sequence). Trimming pared 4 bases from V and 1 base from J, leaving 11 bases between. CDR3 nucleotides: TGTGCCAGCAGCCTGAGACATGCCCAAGAGACCCAGTACTTC. This gives the protein CASSLRHAQETQYF.

The CDR3 DNA sequence: TGTGCCAGCAGTGAGCTGGGACTAGGGCCAGGCCATGAGCAGTTCTTC. Protein product: CASSELGLGPGHEQFF. This sequence joins TRBV6-1 and TRBJ2-1; 8 bases are a match to TRBD2. Looked up from germline, CDR1 is MNHNS and CDR2 is SASEGT. The CDR3 is made up of 16 amino acids. Trimming removed 3 bases from V and 8 bases from J; junction bases left unmatched: 12.

V is TRBV28 and J is TRBJ2-2, with no clear D. CDR1 and CDR2 from the germline V gene are MDHEN and SYDVKM. The CDR3 contains 13 residues. V was shortened by 0 bases and J by 5 bases, with 4 bases between the two germline ends. CDR3 protein: CASSLWTTGELFF. CDR3 sequence (DNA): TGTGCCAGCAGTTTATGGACAACCGGGGAGCTGTTTTTT. Filled out from reference TRBV28 and TRBJ2-2, the complete variable domain reads DVKVTQSSRYLVKRTGEKVFLECVQDMDHENMFWYRQDPGLGLRLIYFSYDVKMKEKGDIPEGYSVSREKKERFSLILESASTNQTSMYLCASSLWTTGELFFGEGSRLTVL.

This chain uses TRBV19 with TRBJ2-3; no definite D call. Trimming cost V 8 bases and J 2 bases, with 8 bases left between them. Germline V lookup: CDR1 LNHDA, CDR2 SQIVND (reference sequence). The CDR3 has 12 residues. The CDR3 nucleotides read TGTGCCAGTGGGCGAATCACAGATACGCAGTATTTT. It translates to CASGRITDTQYF. The variable domain in full, completed from reference TRBV19 and TRBJ2-3, reads DGGITQSPKYLFRKEGQNVTLSCEQNLNHDAMYWYRQDPGQGLRLIYYSQIVNDFQKGDIAEGYSVSREKKESFPLTVTSAQKNPTAFYLCASGRITDTQYFGPGTRLTVL.

The chain uses TRBV20-1 and TRBJ1-1; unclear D gene. CDR1 is DFQATT, CDR2 SNEGSKA, per germline (reference sequence). The CDR3 is 11 amino acids. Trimming shortened V by 3 bases and J by 6 bases, and 8 bases separated the two germline ends. CDR3 protein: CSARGTSEAFF. The DNA of the CDR3 is TGCAGTGCTAGGGGAACCTCTGAAGCTTTCTTT.

The CDR3 spells CASSLVFTNQPQHF. The CDR3 nucleotides read TGTGCCAGCAGCTTGGTTTTTACTAATCAGCCCCAGCATTTT. The V gene is TRBV5-5, the J gene TRBJ1-5; no firm D call. The germline V gene encodes CDR1 SGHKS and CDR2 YYEKEE (reference sequence). Trimming removed 0 bases at V and 4 bases at J, with 8 bases between. This CDR3 spans 14 amino acids.

This clone was seen just once. One end of the junction varies from germline; a read error may be responsible. The V call is TRBV6-6, the J call TRBJ1-5; tentative D call: TRBD1 (6 bases). Germline-derived CDR1 and CDR2 are MNHNY and SVGAGI (reference sequence). The CDR3 is made up of 13 amino acids. CDR3 region: CASSPDSSQPQHF. As DNA, the CDR3 is TGTGCCAGCAGTCCGGACAGCAGTCAGCCCCAGCATTTT.